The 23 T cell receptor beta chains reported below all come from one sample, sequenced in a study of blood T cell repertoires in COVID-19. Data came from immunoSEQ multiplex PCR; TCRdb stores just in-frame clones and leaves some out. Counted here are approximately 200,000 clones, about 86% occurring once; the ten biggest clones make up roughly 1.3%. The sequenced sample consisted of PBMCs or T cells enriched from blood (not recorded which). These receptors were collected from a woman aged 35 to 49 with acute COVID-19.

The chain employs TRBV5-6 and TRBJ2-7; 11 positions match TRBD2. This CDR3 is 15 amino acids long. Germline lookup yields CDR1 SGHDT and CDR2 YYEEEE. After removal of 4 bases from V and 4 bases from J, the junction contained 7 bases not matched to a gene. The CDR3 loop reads CASSPVAGGLYEQYF. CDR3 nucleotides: TGTGCCAGCAGCCCAGTAGCGGGGGGGCTTTACGAGCAGTACTTC.

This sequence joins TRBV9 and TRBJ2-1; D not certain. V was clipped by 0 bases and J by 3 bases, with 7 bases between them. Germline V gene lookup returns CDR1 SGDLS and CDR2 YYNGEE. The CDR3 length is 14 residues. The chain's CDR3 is CASSVDSNYNEQFF. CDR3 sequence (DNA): TGTGCCAGCAGCGTAGATTCCAACTACAATGAGCAGTTCTTC. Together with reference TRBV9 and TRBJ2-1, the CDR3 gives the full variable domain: DSGVTQTPKHLITATGQRVTLRCSPRSGDLSVYWYQQSLDQGLQFLIQYYNGEERAKGNILERFSAQQFPDLHSELNLSSLELGDSALYFCASSVDSNYNEQFFGPGTRLTVL.

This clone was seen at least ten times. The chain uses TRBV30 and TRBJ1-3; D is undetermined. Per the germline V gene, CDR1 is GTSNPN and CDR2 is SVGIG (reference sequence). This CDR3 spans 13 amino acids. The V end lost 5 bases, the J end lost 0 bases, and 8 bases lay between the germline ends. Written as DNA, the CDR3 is TGTGCCTGGGATACAGCCTCTGGAAACACCATATATTTT. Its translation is CAWDTASGNTIYF.

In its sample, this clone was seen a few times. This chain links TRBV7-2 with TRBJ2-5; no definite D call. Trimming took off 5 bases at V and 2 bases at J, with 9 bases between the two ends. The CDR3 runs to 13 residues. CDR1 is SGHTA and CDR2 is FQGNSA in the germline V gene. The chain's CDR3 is CASSAAGQETQYF. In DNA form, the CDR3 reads TGTGCCAGCAGCGCTGCCGGGCAAGAGACCCAGTACTTC.

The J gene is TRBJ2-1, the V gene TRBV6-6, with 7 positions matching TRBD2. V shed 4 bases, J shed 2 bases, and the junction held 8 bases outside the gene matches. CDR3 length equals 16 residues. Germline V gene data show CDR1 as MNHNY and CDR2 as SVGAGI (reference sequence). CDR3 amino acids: CASSSILADTYNEQFF. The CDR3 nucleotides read TGTGCCAGCAGTTCAATCCTAGCGGATACCTACAATGAGCAGTTCTTC.

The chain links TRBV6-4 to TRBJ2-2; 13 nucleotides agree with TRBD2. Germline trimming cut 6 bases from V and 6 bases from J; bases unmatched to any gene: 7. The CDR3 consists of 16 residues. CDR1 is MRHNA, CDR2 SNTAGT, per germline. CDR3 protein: CASRGRTSGRPGELFF. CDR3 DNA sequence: TGTGCCAGCAGGGGGAGGACTAGCGGGAGACCCGGGGAGCTGTTTTTT.

CDR3 nucleotides: TGTGCCAGCAGGTTTGGGGAGGGTCGAGGCTACACCTTC. Translated, it gives CASRFGEGRGYTF. The chain has TRBV6-5 and TRBJ1-2; D is unresolved. The germline V and J ends were trimmed by 6 bases and 8 bases, with 16 bases remaining between them. Germline V gene data show CDR1 as MNHEY and CDR2 as SVGAGI. CDR3 length: 13 amino acids.

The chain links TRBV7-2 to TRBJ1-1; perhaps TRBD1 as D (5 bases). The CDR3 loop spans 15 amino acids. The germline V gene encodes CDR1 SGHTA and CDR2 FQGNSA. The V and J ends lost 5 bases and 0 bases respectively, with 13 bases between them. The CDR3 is CASSAAGTMNTEAFF. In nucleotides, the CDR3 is TGTGCCAGCAGCGCGGCAGGGACTATGAACACTGAAGCTTTCTTT. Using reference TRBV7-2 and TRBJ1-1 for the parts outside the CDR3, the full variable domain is GAGVSQSPSNKVTEKGKDVELRCDPISGHTALYWYRQSLGQGLEFLIYFQGNSAPDKSGLPSDRFSAERTGGSVSTLTIQRTQQEDSAVYLCASSAAGTMNTEAFFGQGTRLTVV.

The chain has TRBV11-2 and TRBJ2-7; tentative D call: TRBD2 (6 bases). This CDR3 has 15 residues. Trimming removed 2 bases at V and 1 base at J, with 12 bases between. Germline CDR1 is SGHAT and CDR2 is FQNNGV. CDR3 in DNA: TGTGCCAGCAGCTTAATTGATAGCGGATCCTACGAGCAGTACTTC. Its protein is CASSLIDSGSYEQYF.

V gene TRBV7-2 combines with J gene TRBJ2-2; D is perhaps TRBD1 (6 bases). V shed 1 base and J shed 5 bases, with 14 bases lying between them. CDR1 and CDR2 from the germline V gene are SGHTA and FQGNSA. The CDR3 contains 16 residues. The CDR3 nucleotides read TGTGCCAGCAGCTTAGGAGGCGGACAGATTACCGGGGAGCTGTTTTTT. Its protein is CASSLGGGQITGELFF. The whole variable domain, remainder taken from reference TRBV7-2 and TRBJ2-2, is GAGVSQSPSNKVTEKGKDVELRCDPISGHTALYWYRQSLGQGLEFLIYFQGNSAPDKSGLPSDRFSAERTGGSVSTLTIQRTQQEDSAVYLCASSLGGGQITGELFFGEGSRLTVL.

DNA for the CDR3: TGTGCCACCAGCACCGACAGGAAGTCGGGCAATCAGCCCCAGCATTTT. This translates into CATSTDRKSGNQPQHF. This sequence joins TRBV15 and TRBJ1-5, with D perhaps matching TRBD1 (6 bases). Germline values: CDR1 LNHNV, CDR2 YYDKDF (reference sequence). This CDR3 spans 16 amino acids. V was shortened by 4 bases and J by 2 bases, with 15 bases between the two germline ends. The complete variable domain, with remaining parts taken from reference TRBV15 and TRBJ1-5, reads DAMVIQNPRYQVTQFGKPVTLSCSQTLNHNVMYWYQQKSSQAPKLLFHYYDKDFNNEADTPDNFQSRRPNTSFCFLDIRSPGLGDTAMYLCATSTDRKSGNQPQHFGDGTRLSIL.

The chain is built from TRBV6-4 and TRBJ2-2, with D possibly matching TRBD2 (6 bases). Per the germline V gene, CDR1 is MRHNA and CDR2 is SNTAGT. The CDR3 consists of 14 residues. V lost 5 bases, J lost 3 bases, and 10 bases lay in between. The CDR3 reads CASSTGTDTGELFF. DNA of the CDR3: TGTGCCAGCAGTACTGGGACTGACACCGGGGAGCTGTTTTTT.

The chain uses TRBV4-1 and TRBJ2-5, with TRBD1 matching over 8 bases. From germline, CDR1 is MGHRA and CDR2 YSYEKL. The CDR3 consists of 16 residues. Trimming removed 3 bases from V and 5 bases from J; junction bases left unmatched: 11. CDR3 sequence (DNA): TGCGCCAGCAGCCACAACGGACAGGGAGATTTGGAGACCCAGTACTTC. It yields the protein CASSHNGQGDLETQYF.

The CDR3 region has the DNA TGCGCCAGCAGCCAAGCAGGGTTTGGGGGAAACACCATATATTTT. This codes for CASSQAGFGGNTIYF. The rearrangement uses TRBV4-3 and TRBJ1-3; D might be TRBD1 (5 bases). The V and J ends lost 1 base and 4 bases respectively, with 11 bases between them. The CDR3 length is 15 residues. The germline V gene has CDR1 LGHNA and CDR2 YSLEER.

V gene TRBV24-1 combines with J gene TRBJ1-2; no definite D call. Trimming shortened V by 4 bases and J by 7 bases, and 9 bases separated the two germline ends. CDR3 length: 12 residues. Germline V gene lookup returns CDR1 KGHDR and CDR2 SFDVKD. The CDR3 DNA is TGTGCCACCAGTGAGAGTTGGGCTGGCTACACCTTC. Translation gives CATSESWAGYTF.

The CDR3 DNA sequence: TGTGCCATCAGCCGGGACATCTACTCTGGAAACACCATATATTTT. It codes for CAISRDIYSGNTIYF. The chain carries TRBV10-3 and TRBJ1-3, with a tentative D call TRBD1 (6 bases). The CDR3 runs to 15 residues. V lost 6 bases to trimming and J lost 0 bases, with 12 bases between them. Per the germline V gene, CDR1 is ENHRY and CDR2 is SYGVKD.

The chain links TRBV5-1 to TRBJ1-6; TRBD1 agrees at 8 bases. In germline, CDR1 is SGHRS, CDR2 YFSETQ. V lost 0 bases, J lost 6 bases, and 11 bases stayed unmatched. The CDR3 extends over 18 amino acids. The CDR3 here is CASSLGQGSIAANSPLHF. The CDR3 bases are TGCGCCAGCAGCTTGGGACAGGGGTCGATTGCCGCTAATTCACCCCTCCACTTT.

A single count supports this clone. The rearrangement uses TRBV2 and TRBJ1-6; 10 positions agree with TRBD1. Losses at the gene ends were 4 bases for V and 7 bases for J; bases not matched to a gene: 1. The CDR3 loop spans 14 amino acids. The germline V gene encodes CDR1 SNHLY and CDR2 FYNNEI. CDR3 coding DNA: TGTGCCAGCAGTGGACAGGGGGCAAATTCACCCCTCCACTTT. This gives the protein CASSGQGANSPLHF.

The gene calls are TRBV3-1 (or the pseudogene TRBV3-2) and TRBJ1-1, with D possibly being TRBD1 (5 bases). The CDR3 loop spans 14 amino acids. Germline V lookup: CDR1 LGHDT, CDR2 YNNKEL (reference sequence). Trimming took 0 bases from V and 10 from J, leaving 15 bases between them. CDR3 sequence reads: CASSQDSGRVAAFF. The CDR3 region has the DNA TGTGCCAGCAGCCAAGATAGTGGCAGGGTGGCAGCTTTCTTT.

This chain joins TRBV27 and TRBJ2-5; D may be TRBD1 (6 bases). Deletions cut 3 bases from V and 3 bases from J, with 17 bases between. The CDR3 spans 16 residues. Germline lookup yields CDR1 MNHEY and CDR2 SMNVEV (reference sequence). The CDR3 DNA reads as TGTGCCAGCAGTTTCGGTTTCGGCAGGGGAGAAGAGACCCAGTACTTC. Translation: CASSFGFGRGEETQYF.

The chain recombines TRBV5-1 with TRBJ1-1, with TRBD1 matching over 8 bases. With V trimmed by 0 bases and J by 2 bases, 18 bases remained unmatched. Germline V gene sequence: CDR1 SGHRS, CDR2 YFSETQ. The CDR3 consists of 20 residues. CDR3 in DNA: TGCGCCAGCAGCTTGGGCGACAGGGGTGCTCAATATAGGCGTAACACTGAAGCTTTCTTT. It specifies CASSLGDRGAQYRRNTEAFF.

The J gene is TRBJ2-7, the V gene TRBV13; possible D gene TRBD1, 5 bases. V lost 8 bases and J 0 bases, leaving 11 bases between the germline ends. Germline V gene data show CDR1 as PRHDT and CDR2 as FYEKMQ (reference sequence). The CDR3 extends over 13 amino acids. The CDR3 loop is CASATGSSYEQYF. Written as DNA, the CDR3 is TGTGCCAGCGCAACAGGCAGCTCCTACGAGCAGTACTTC.

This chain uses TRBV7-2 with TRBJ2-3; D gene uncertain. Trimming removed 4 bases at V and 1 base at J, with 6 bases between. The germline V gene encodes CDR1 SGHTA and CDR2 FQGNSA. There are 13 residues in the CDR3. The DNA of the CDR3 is TGTGCCAGCAGCTCGCGGCGCACAGATACGCAGTATTTT. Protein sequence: CASSSRRTDTQYF.